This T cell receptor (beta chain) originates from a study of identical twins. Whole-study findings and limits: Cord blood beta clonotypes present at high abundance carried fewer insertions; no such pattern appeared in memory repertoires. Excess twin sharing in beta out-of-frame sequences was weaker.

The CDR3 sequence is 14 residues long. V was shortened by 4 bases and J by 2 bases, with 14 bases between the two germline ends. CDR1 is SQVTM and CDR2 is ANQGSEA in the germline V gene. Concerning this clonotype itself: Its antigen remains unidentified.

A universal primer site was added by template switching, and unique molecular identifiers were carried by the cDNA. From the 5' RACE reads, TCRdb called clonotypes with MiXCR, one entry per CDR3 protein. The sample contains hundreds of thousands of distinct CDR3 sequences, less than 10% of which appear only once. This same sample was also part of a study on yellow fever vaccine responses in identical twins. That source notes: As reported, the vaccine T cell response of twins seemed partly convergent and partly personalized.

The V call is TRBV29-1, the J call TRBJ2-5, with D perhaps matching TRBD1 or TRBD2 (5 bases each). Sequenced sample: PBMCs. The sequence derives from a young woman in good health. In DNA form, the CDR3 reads TGCAGCGTTGGGGGTCCGGGACGGCAAGAGACCCAGTACTTC. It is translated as CSVGGPGRQETQYF.